The present T cell receptor (beta chain) was sequenced within a study of CD8+ T cells in alopecia areata. Study-wide background: Treated patients were dosed with oral tofacitinib, taking 5 to 10 mg twice daily. General study findings and limits: Treatment with tofacitinib significantly lowered scalp clonality and reduced expanded CD8+ clones among the top 100.

Turning to this clone: Its target is unknown.

The sample's treatment: oral pan-JAK inhibitor, 5-10 mg twice daily. Alopecia areata patients gave lesional scalp punch biopsies and peripheral blood samples. Separation by sorting yielded CD4+ and CD8+ T cells from PBMCs. Investigators isolated RNA and reverse transcribed it into cDNA to act as the sequencing template. The method was immunoSEQ multiplex PCR; TCRdb's version includes in-frame clones alone and lacks a portion of them. The sample contains some 170,000 clones, about 48% of which appear only once. V shed 5 bases and J 7 bases; nucleotides not matched to a gene: 10. This CDR3 contains 14 residues. From germline, CDR1 is SGHTA and CDR2 FQGNSA.

This chain connects TRBV7-2 to TRBJ1-1; 7 nucleotides agree with TRBD1. The material was CD8+ T cells sorted from blood, obtained at week 24, from a patient treated with tofacitinib. This receptor was taken from a human donor with alopecia areata. For the CDR3, the DNA is TGTGCCAGCAGCCTCAGGGGGAGTTATGGTGAAGCTTTCTTT. Translated: CASSLRGSYGEAFF.